This is a list of T cell receptor beta chains from one sample in a study of CD8 T cells in Susac syndrome. TCRdb independently ran MiXCR on the immunoSEQ multiplex PCR reads; one entry per CDR3 protein. This table holds a few hundred thousand distinct CDR3 sequences, just over 90% found once. The specimen sequenced was CD4+ T cells from PBMCs. The source of these receptors is a human donor with multiple sclerosis. CDR3s include the opening cysteine and the closing phenylalanine or tryptophan. D genes are given only for firm matches. Expanded clones get a size class; other rows say once, few or many, or leave the size out.

v_gene: TRBV2
j_gene: TRBJ2-7
d_gene: TRBD1
abundance: -
CDR3nt: TGTGCCAGTGGGGGGACAGGTCCTTACTTC
CDR3aa: CASGGTGPYF

v_gene: TRBV3-1
j_gene: TRBJ2-1
d_gene: TRBD2
abundance: -
CDR3nt: TGTGCCAGCAGCCCGCATACTAGCGGGGTTAGGGAGCAGTTCTTC
CDR3aa: CASSPHTSGVREQFF

v_gene: TRBV9
j_gene: TRBJ2-1
d_gene: TRBD2
abundance: -
CDR3nt: TGTGCCAGCAGCCCAACCCAGCTAGCGGGAGGCAATGAGCAGTTCTTC
CDR3aa: CASSPTQLAGGNEQFF

v_gene: TRBV20-1
j_gene: TRBJ1-1
d_gene: -
abundance: once
CDR3nt: TGCAGTGCTAGACCCAGCACGAGAGGGACGAACACTGAAGCTTTCTTT
CDR3aa: CSARPSTRGTNTEAFF

v_gene: TRBV5-1
j_gene: TRBJ2-3
d_gene: -
abundance: -
CDR3nt: TGCGCCAGCAGTGGTTTCGCAGGCACAGATACGCAGTATTTT
CDR3aa: CASSGFAGTDTQYF

v_gene: TRBV12-3/TRBV12-4
j_gene: TRBJ2-2
d_gene: -
abundance: -
CDR3nt: TGTGCCAGCAGTTCCCGGGACTACAGGGGCGGGGAGCTGTTTTTT
CDR3aa: CASSSRDYRGGELFF

v_gene: TRBV7-2
j_gene: TRBJ1-1
d_gene: TRBD1
abundance: -
CDR3nt: TGTGCCAGCAGCCGAGACAGGGAGGCTGAAGCTTTCTTT
CDR3aa: CASSRDREAEAFF

v_gene: TRBV9
j_gene: TRBJ2-7
d_gene: -
abundance: -
CDR3nt: TGTGCCAGCAGCGTAGCCGATCCCGCGGCTCTGGAGCAGTACTTC
CDR3aa: CASSVADPAALEQYF

v_gene: TRBV19
j_gene: TRBJ1-5
d_gene: -
abundance: -
CDR3nt: TGTGCCAGTAGTCCCCATGGATATAATCAGCCCCAGCATTTT
CDR3aa: CASSPHGYNQPQHF

v_gene: TRBV3-1
j_gene: TRBJ2-7
d_gene: -
abundance: -
CDR3nt: TGTGCCAGCAGCCAACTGGCAGGGCCCAAACTGTACTTC
CDR3aa: CASSQLAGPKLYF

v_gene: TRBV6-1
j_gene: TRBJ2-7
d_gene: TRBD2
abundance: -
CDR3nt: TGTGCCAGCAGAGCTAGCGGGATCTACGAGCAGTACTTC
CDR3aa: CASRASGIYEQYF

v_gene: TRBV30
j_gene: TRBJ2-3
d_gene: -
abundance: -
CDR3nt: TGTGCCTGGAGTCGGGGTACTCAGGAGGATACGCAGTATTTT
CDR3aa: CAWSRGTQEDTQYF

v_gene: TRBV29-1
j_gene: TRBJ1-1
d_gene: -
abundance: -
CDR3nt: TGCAGCGTTGTATTGGTTAGGTCTGAAGCTTTCTTT
CDR3aa: CSVVLVRSEAFF

v_gene: TRBV29-1
j_gene: TRBJ1-1
d_gene: -
abundance: -
CDR3nt: TGCAGCGTTGTACAGGCGCGCGGCACTGAAGCTTTCTTT
CDR3aa: CSVVQARGTEAFF

v_gene: TRBV5-1
j_gene: TRBJ2-3
d_gene: -
abundance: -
CDR3nt: TGCGCCAGCAGCCAACTGACTAGGGATACGCAGTATTTT
CDR3aa: CASSQLTRDTQYF

v_gene: TRBV9
j_gene: TRBJ1-3
d_gene: -
abundance: -
CDR3nt: TGTGCCAGCAGCGTAGTTGGCGGCGGCTCTGGAAACACCATATATTTT
CDR3aa: CASSVVGGGSGNTIYF

v_gene: TRBV28
j_gene: TRBJ1-1
d_gene: -
abundance: -
CDR3nt: TGTGCCACAGGGGTGGGTGGAACCACTGAAGCTTTCTTT
CDR3aa: CATGVGGTTEAFF

v_gene: TRBV11-2
j_gene: TRBJ2-7
d_gene: -
abundance: -
CDR3nt: -
CDR3aa: CASSWGQGTEVYF

v_gene: TRBV20-1
j_gene: TRBJ1-3
d_gene: TRBD1
abundance: -
CDR3nt: TGCAGTGCCGGACAGGGACGGATGAACACCATATATTTT
CDR3aa: CSAGQGRMNTIYF

v_gene: TRBV7-2
j_gene: TRBJ2-2
d_gene: TRBD1
abundance: -
CDR3nt: TGTGCCAGCAGCCCCGGGACAGGGAGGACCGGGGAGCTGTTTTTT
CDR3aa: CASSPGTGRTGELFF

v_gene: TRBV15
j_gene: TRBJ2-5
d_gene: TRBD2
abundance: -
CDR3nt: TGTGCCACCAGGCCAGGGAGACTAGCCCAAGAGACCCAGTACTTC
CDR3aa: CATRPGRLAQETQYF

v_gene: TRBV20-1
j_gene: TRBJ1-5
d_gene: -
abundance: -
CDR3nt: TGCAGTGCCCCCGCGGCCGATAGCAATCAGCCCCAGCATTTT
CDR3aa: CSAPAADSNQPQHF

v_gene: TRBV19
j_gene: TRBJ2-1
d_gene: -
abundance: -
CDR3nt: TGTGCCAGTAGTAACCGGCGGACTAAGGGCGGTGAGCAGTTCTTC
CDR3aa: CASSNRRTKGGEQFF

v_gene: TRBV5-1
j_gene: TRBJ1-1
d_gene: -
abundance: -
CDR3nt: TGCGCCAGCAGCTCCTCGGCCAGGGCATTCGGAGCTTTCTTT
CDR3aa: CASSSSARAFGAFF

v_gene: TRBV13
j_gene: TRBJ2-4
d_gene: TRBD2
abundance: once
CDR3nt: TGTGCCAGCAGCCATATTACTAGCGGAGGAATTCAGTACTTC
CDR3aa: CASSHITSGGIQYF

v_gene: TRBV20-1
j_gene: TRBJ2-7
d_gene: TRBD2
abundance: -
CDR3nt: TGCAGTGCTAGATCCCGGGGACTAGCGGGGTACGAGCAGTACTTC
CDR3aa: CSARSRGLAGYEQYF

v_gene: TRBV12-5
j_gene: TRBJ1-5
d_gene: -
abundance: -
CDR3nt: TGTGCTAGTGGTTCCTTGTGGGGGACCGGGACTCAACCCGTTGGGAATCAGCCCCAGCATTTT
CDR3aa: CASGSLWGTGTQPVGNQPQHF

v_gene: TRBV24-1
j_gene: TRBJ1-5
d_gene: -
abundance: -
CDR3nt: TGTGCCACCAGTGATTTCTCGAATCAGCCCCAGCATTTT
CDR3aa: CATSDFSNQPQHF

v_gene: TRBV5-6
j_gene: TRBJ2-1
d_gene: TRBD2
abundance: -
CDR3nt: TGTGCCAGCAGCTTGGCCACGGGAGGGTACAATGAGCAGTTCTTC
CDR3aa: CASSLATGGYNEQFF

v_gene: TRBV7-9
j_gene: TRBJ1-2
d_gene: -
abundance: -
CDR3nt: TGTGCCAGCAGCTTAGTAAGGACCAACTATGGCTACACCTTC
CDR3aa: CASSLVRTNYGYTF

v_gene: TRBV7-2
j_gene: TRBJ1-4
d_gene: -
abundance: -
CDR3nt: TGTGCCAGCAGCTTGGGGGATAAACTGTTTTTT
CDR3aa: CASSLGDKLFF

v_gene: TRBV6-6
j_gene: TRBJ1-5
d_gene: -
abundance: few
CDR3nt: TGTGCCAGCAGTTCGACTCTCAGCAATCAGCCCCAGCATTTT
CDR3aa: CASSSTLSNQPQHF

v_gene: TRBV2
j_gene: TRBJ2-3
d_gene: TRBD1
abundance: -
CDR3nt: TGTGCCAGCAGCCAACAGGGGTATACGCAGTATTTT
CDR3aa: CASSQQGYTQYF

v_gene: TRBV7-6
j_gene: TRBJ2-7
d_gene: -
abundance: -
CDR3nt: TGTGCCAGCAGCCCCCGCGCATCCTACGAGCAGTACTTC
CDR3aa: CASSPRASYEQYF

v_gene: TRBV30
j_gene: TRBJ2-5
d_gene: -
abundance: few
CDR3nt: TGTGCCTGGAGTGTTACGCCGCAGGGGACCCAGTACTTC
CDR3aa: CAWSVTPQGTQYF

v_gene: TRBV19
j_gene: TRBJ1-2
d_gene: -
abundance: -
CDR3nt: TGTGCCAGTTCCCAGGACTTAGTCGGTGGCTACACCTTC
CDR3aa: CASSQDLVGGYTF